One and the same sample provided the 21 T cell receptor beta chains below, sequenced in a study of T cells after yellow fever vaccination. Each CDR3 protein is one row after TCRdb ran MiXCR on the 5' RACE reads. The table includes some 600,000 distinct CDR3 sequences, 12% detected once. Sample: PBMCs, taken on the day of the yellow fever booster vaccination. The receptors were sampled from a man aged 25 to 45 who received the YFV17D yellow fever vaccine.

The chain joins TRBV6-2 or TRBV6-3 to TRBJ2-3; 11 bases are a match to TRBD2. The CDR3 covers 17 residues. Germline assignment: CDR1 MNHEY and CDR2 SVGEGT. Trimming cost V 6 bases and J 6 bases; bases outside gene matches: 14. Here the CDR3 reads CASSLPSLAGVMDTQYF. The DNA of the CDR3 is TGTGCCAGCAGCCTTCCTTCACTAGCGGGAGTTATGGATACGCAGTATTTT.

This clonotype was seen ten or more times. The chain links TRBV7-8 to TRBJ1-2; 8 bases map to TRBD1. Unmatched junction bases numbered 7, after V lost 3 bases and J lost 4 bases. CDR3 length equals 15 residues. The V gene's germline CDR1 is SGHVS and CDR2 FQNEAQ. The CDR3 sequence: CASSFNRGGIYGYTF. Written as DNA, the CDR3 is TGTGCCAGCAGCTTTAACAGGGGGGGGATCTATGGCTACACCTTC.

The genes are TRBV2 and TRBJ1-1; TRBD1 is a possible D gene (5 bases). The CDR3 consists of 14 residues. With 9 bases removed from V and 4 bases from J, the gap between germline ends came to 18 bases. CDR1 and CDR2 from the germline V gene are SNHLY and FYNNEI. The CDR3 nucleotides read TGTGCCAGTAATCCCCACGGCAGGGCCACTGAAGCTTTCTTT. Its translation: CASNPHGRATEAFF.

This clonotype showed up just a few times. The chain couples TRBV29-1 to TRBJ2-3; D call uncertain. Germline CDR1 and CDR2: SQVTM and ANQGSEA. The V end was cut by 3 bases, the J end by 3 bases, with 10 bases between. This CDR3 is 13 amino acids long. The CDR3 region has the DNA TGCAGCGTTGATTCGAGCCTAACAGATACGCAGTATTTT. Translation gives CSVDSSLTDTQYF.

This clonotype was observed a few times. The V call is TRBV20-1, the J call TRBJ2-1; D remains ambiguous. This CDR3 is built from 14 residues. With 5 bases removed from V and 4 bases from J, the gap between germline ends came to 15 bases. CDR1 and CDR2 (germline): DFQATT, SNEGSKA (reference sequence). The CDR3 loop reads CSAGTTRKYNEQFF. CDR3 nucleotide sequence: TGCAGTGCTGGAACCACCCGTAAATACAATGAGCAGTTCTTC.

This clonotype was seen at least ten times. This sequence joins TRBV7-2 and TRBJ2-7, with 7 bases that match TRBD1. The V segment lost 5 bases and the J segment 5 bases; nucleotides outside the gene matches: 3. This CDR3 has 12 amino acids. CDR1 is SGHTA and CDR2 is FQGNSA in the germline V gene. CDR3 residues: CASSQDRDEQYF. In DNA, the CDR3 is TGTGCCAGCAGCCAAGACAGGGACGAGCAGTACTTC.

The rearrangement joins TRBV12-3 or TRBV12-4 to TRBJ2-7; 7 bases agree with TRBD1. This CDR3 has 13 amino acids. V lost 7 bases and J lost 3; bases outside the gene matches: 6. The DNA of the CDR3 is TGTGCCAGCAAGACAGGGAGTAGCTACGAGCAGTACTTC. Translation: CASKTGSSYEQYF.

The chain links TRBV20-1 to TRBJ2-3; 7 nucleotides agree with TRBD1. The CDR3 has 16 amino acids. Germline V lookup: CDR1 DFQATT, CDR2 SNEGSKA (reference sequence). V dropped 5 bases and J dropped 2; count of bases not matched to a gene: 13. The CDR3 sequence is CSADTGDPSTTDTQYF. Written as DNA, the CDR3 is TGCAGTGCTGATACAGGGGACCCGTCCACCACAGATACGCAGTATTTT.

The CDR3: CASSLEGRNQETQYF. CDR3 nucleotide sequence: TGCGCCAGCAGCTTGGAGGGCCGGAACCAAGAGACCCAGTACTTC. This chain uses TRBV5-1 with TRBJ2-5; the D is unclear. Germline V gene lookup returns CDR1 SGHRS and CDR2 YFSETQ. The ends were cut back, 0 bases at V and 0 bases at J, with 9 bases in the middle. The CDR3 consists of 15 residues.

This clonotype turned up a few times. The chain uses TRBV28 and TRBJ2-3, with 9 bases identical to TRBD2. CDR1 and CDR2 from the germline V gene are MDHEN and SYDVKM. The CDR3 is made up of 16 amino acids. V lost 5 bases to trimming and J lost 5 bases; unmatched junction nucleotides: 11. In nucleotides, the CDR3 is TGTGCCAGCAGTAAGGTTCGTCGGACTAGCGAAGATACGCAGTATTTT. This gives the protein CASSKVRRTSEDTQYF.

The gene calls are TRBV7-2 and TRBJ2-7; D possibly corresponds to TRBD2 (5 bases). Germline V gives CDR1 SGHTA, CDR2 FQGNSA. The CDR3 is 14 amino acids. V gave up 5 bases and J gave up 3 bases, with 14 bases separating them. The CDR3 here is CASSDTRRRYEQYF. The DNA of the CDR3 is TGTGCCAGCAGCGATACTAGAAGACGCTACGAGCAGTACTTC.

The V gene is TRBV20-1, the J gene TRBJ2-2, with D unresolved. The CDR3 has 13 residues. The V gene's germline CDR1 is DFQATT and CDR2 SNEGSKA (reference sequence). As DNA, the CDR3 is TGCAGCCCCCGCAGGATAGACACCGGGGAGCTGTTTTTT. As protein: CSPRRIDTGELFF.

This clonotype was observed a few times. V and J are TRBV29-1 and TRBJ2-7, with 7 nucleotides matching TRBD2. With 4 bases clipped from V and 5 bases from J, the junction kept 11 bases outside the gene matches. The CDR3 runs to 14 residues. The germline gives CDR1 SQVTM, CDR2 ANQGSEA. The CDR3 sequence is CSVGGLGGVDEQYF. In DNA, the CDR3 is TGCAGCGTTGGAGGGTTGGGGGGGGTCGACGAGCAGTACTTC.

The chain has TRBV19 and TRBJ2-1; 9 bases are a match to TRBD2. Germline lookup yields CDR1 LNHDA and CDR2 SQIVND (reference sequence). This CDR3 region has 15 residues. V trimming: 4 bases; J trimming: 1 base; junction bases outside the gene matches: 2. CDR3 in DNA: TGTGCCAGTAGTACGAGCGGGAGGTCCTACAATGAGCAGTTCTTC. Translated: CASSTSGRSYNEQFF.

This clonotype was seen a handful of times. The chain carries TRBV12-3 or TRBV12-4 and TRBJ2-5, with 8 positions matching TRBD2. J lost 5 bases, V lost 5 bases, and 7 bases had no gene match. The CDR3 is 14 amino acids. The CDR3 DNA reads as TGTGCCAGCAGTCCAGCGGGAGTCATGGAGACCCAGTACTTC. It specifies CASSPAGVMETQYF.

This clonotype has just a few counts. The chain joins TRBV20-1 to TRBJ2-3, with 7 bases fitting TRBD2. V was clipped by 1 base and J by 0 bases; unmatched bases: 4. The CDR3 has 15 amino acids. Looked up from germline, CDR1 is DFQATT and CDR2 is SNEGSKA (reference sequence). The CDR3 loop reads CSARAGEGSTDTQYF. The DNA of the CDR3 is TGCAGTGCTAGAGCGGGGGAGGGGAGCACAGATACGCAGTATTTT.

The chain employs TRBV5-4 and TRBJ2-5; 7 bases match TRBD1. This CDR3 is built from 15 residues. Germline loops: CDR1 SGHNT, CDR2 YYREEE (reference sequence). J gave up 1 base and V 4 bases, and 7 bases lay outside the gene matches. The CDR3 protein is CASSPPGTVQETQYF. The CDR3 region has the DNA TGTGCCAGCAGCCCCCCCGGGACAGTCCAAGAGACCCAGTACTTC.

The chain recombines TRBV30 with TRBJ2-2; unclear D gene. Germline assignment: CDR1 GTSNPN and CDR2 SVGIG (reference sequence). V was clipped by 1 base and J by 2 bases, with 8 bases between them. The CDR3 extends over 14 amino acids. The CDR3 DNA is TGTGCCTGGAGTGAGGCAGCTAACACCGGGGAGCTGTTTTTT. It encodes CAWSEAANTGELFF.

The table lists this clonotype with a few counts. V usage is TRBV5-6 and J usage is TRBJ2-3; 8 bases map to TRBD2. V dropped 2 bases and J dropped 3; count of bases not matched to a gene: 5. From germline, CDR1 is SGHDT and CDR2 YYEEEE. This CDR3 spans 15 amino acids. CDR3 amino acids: CASSFESGRTDTQYF. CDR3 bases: TGTGCCAGCAGCTTTGAAAGCGGGAGAACAGATACGCAGTATTTT. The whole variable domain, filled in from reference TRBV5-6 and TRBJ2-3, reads DAGVTQSPTHLIKTRGQQVTLRCSPKSGHDTVSWYQQALGQGPQFIFQYYEEEERQRGNFPDRFSGHQFPNYSSELNVNALLLGDSALYLCASSFESGRTDTQYFGPGTRLTVL.

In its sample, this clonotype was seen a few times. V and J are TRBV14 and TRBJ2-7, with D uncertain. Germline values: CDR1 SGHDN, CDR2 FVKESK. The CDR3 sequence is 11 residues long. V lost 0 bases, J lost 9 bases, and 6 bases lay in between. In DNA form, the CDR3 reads TGTGCCAGCAGCCAAGAGAGTGTGCAGTACTTC. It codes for CASSQESVQYF.

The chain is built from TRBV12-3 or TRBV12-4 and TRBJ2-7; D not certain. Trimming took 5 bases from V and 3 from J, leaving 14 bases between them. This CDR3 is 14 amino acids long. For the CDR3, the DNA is TGTGCCAGCAGTCGACTGGAAATAGGCTACGAGCAGTACTTC. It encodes CASSRLEIGYEQYF.